The source of this T cell receptor beta chain is a study of T cell repertoires in ileal Crohn's disease. Produced via immunoSEQ multiplex PCR; TCRdb's table is partial and in-frame only. The sample lists 55,000 to 65,000 clones; about 89% were seen once. The sample's time point: neoterminal ileum biopsy at postoperative endoscopy, about 6 months after surgery. V gave up 4 bases and J gave up 5 bases; unmatched junction bases: 18. The germline V gene encodes CDR1 SGHDT and CDR2 YYEEEE. CDR3 size: 18 residues. The clonotype originates from an adult with Crohn's disease. Sequences were obtained from ileal tissue. This sequence joins TRBV5-6 and TRBJ2-5; 9 bases map to TRBD1. In nucleotides, the CDR3 is TGTGCCAGCAGCGCGGGGACAGGGATCATCGTTCCACCGGAGACCCAGTACTTC. Translating gives CASSAGTGIIVPPETQYF.